This T cell receptor beta chain derives from a study of T-cell memory formation after mild COVID-19. The length of the CDR3 is 18 residues. Unmatched junction bases numbered 11, after V lost 7 bases and J lost 4 bases. This clonotype came up a few times. TCRdb reprocessed the 5' RACE reads via MiXCR and lists one record per CDR3 protein. The sample contains about 150,000 distinct CDR3 sequences, about 23% of which appear only once. This TCR was sampled from an adult woman who had mild COVID-19 (a few samples of this study predate the infection). Cell type and time point are not known. The sample was PBMCs or a T cell subset sorted from them (not recorded which). This chain links TRBV12-3 or TRBV12-4 with TRBJ2-6; 12 bases fit TRBD1. CDR3 bases: TGTGCCAGCACCCCACCCCGGGACAGGGGGCGCGGGGCCAACGTCCTGACTTTC. It translates to CASTPPRDRGRGANVLTF.